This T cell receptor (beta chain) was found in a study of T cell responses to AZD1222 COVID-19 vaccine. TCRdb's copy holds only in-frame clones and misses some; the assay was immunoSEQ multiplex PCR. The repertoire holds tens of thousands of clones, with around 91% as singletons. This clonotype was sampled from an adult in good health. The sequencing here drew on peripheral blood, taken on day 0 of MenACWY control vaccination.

The chain's CDR3 is CASSKEGRWYNEQFF. For the CDR3, the DNA is TGTGCCAGTAGTAAAGAGGGGCGGTGGTACAATGAGCAGTTCTTC. The V and J genes are TRBV19 and TRBJ2-1; D possibly uses TRBD1 or TRBD2 (5 bases each). CDR1 is LNHDA, CDR2 SQIVND, per germline (reference sequence). This CDR3 comprises 15 residues. Trimming took off 4 bases at V and 4 bases at J, with 14 bases between the two ends.